These 13 T cell receptor beta chains were sequenced from one sample in a study of cytomegalovirus exposure and HLA in healthy donors (dated by TCRdb to 2016 to 2017). The library was produced with the immunoSEQ multiplex PCR assay. For the multiplex PCR, a mixture combining 60 forward primers for TCR Vbeta segments and 13 reverse primers for TCR Jbeta segments was used. TCRdb carries this immuneACCESS record with in-frame sequences only. Its versions omit some clonotypes, under half of them owing to an unresolved V gene in the studies checked, with the rest unexplained. The sample table records around 170,000 clones; roughly 75% of these occur just once. The ten largest clones represent 1% of the sample. What was sequenced was PBMCs. These receptors originate from a woman in her forties or fifties in good health and CMV-seropositive.

The rearrangement links TRBV27 to TRBJ2-7, with 7 bases aligning to TRBD1. V gave up 6 bases and J gave up 3 bases; unmatched junction bases: 8. This CDR3 comprises 14 residues. Germline CDR1 and CDR2: MNHEY and SMNVEV (reference sequence). The CDR3 DNA sequence: TGTGCCAGCAGAGGACAGGTAGTGGGCTACGAGCAGTACTTC. Its translation is CASRGQVVGYEQYF.

The chain links TRBV5-1 to TRBJ2-7; 8 bases map to TRBD2. The CDR3 sequence is 16 residues long. Germline V gives CDR1 SGHRS, CDR2 YFSETQ. The junction had 13 bases not matched to a gene; V was cut back by 5 bases and J by 3 bases. The CDR3 coding sequence is TGCGCCAGCAGACCTGGACTAGCCGAGGCGAACTACGAGCAGTACTTC. Translated: CASRPGLAEANYEQYF.

With regard to this clone: A junction end diverges from the germline sequence, so it may reflect a read error. The CDR3 DNA is TGTGCTAGCAGCTTGACGGGAGGCGATACGCAGTATTTT. Protein: CASSLTGGDTQYF. J is TRBJ2-3 and V is TRBV7-7, with TRBD2 matching 7 bases. The CDR3 covers 13 residues. Germline CDR1 SSHAT, CDR2 FNYEAQ (reference sequence).

This clone was recorded a few times. The V call is TRBV7-2, the J call TRBJ2-2; 7 bases align to TRBD2. Germline V lookup: CDR1 SGHTA, CDR2 FQGNSA. This CDR3 contains 15 residues. The V gene end was trimmed by 3 bases and the J gene end by 6 bases; junction bases not matched to a gene: 7. The CDR3 DNA sequence: TGTGCCAGCAGCTTGTCCCTACTAGCGCCCGGGGAGCTGTTTTTT. This sequence encodes CASSLSLLAPGELFF.

This chain links TRBV7-3 with TRBJ2-7; 14 bases agree with TRBD2. CDR1 and CDR2 (germline): SGHTA, FQGTGA. The trim removed 5 bases at V and 3 bases at J, leaving 6 bases unmatched. This CDR3 has 16 residues. CDR3 loop: CASSRGTSGSNYEQYF. CDR3 nucleotide sequence: TGTGCCAGCAGCAGAGGGACTAGCGGGAGCAACTACGAGCAGTACTTC.

The chain links TRBV7-3 to TRBJ2-7, with 9 bases matching TRBD1. Germline CDR1 SGHTA, CDR2 FQGTGA. The J segment lost 2 bases and the V segment lost 5 bases, leaving 4 bases of the junction unmatched. The CDR3 is 14 amino acids. CDR3 region: CASSPTGGTYEQYF. The CDR3 nucleotides read TGTGCCAGCAGCCCGACAGGGGGGACCTACGAGCAGTACTTC.

Worth noting for this clone: Relative to the germline gene, one junction end is altered; a read error may explain this. The rearrangement links TRBV7-9 to TRBJ1-1; 7 bases are shared with TRBD1. The CDR3 is made up of 15 amino acids. Germline CDR1 reads SEHNR; CDR2 reads FQNEAQ (reference sequence). The CDR3 here is CSSSLNRGENTEAFF. CDR3 nucleotides: TGTTCCAGCAGCTTAAACAGGGGAGAAAACACTGAAGCTTTCTTT.

This clone was detected only once. The chain is built from TRBV5-5 and TRBJ2-1; D is perhaps TRBD1 (6 bases). The CDR3 is made up of 14 amino acids. CDR1 and CDR2 (germline): SGHKS, YYEKEE (reference sequence). V was shortened by 2 bases and J by 8 bases, with 14 bases between the two germline ends. In DNA form, the CDR3 reads TGTGCCAGCAGCTTTAGTCCCAGGGGCGATGAGCAGTTCTTC. Amino acid sequence: CASSFSPRGDEQFF.

The rearrangement uses TRBV28 and TRBJ1-4, with D uncertain. The CDR3 runs to 13 residues. Looked up from germline, CDR1 is MDHEN and CDR2 is SYDVKM. V shed 10 bases and J shed 5 bases, with 14 bases lying between them. The CDR3 nucleotides are TGTGCCACCGAGGATCAGCCGAATGAAAAACTGTTTTTT. This codes for CATEDQPNEKLFF.

The V call is TRBV15, the J call TRBJ1-6; D uncertain. This CDR3 is built from 13 residues. From germline, CDR1 is LNHNV and CDR2 YYDKDF (reference sequence). The ends were cut back, 0 bases at V and 7 bases at J, with 4 bases in the middle. Written as DNA, the CDR3 is TGTGCCACCAGCAGAGATCTGAATTCACCCCTCCACTTT. Protein: CATSRDLNSPLHF.

CDR3 in amino acids: CASSRGGGTGEQYF. CDR3 sequence (DNA): TGTGCCAGCTCCCGAGGCGGGGGAACGGGGGAGCAGTACTTC. This chain uses TRBV18 with TRBJ2-7; TRBD2 matches 7 bases. The germline V gene encodes CDR1 KGHSH and CDR2 LQKENI. J was trimmed by 7 bases and V by 6 bases; bases with no gene match: 12. The CDR3 sequence is 14 residues long.

The J gene is TRBJ1-2, the V gene TRBV18; the match to TRBD1 covers 8 bases. The CDR3 covers 15 residues. Germline assignment: CDR1 KGHSH and CDR2 LQKENI. The J segment lost 2 bases and the V segment lost 3 bases, leaving 5 bases of the junction unmatched. The CDR3 loop reads CASSPMTGANYGYTF. Here the CDR3 DNA reads TGTGCCAGCTCACCGATGACAGGGGCGAACTATGGCTACACCTTC.

The rearrangement links TRBV19 to TRBJ2-7; 9 nucleotides line up with TRBD1. V was pared by 5 bases and J by 4 bases, with 6 bases of the junction left unmatched. The CDR3 is 14 residues long. Germline CDR1 and CDR2: LNHDA and SQIVND (reference sequence). The CDR3 here is CASSLRQGGYEQYF. CDR3 DNA sequence: TGTGCCAGTAGTCTCAGACAGGGGGGGTACGAGCAGTACTTC.